The 8 T cell receptor beta chains given below trace back to one sample, sequenced in a study of Tregs in tolerant kidney transplant recipients. Some clones are missing from TCRdb's copy, which holds only in-frame ones; the method was immunoSEQ multiplex PCR. This sample contains 31,000 or so clones. The sequencing here drew on CD8+ T cells from blood, taken before the transplant. These receptors were collected from a human donor who received a combined kidney and bone marrow transplant.

In the case of this clone: The read terminates 3 residues before the CDR3 end, so the remaining end is supplied by the germline J gene. The genes are TRBV19 and TRBJ2-7; maybe TRBD2 (5 bases). The CDR3 totals 13 residues. Per germline, CDR1 LNHDA and CDR2 SQIVND (reference sequence). With 5 bases removed from V and 4 bases from J, the gap between germline ends came to 12 bases. The part of the CDR3 DNA that was read is TGTGCCAGTAGTTACGGGGTAGGATACGAG. This translates into CASSYGVGYE. The whole CDR3 sequence is CASSYGVGYEQYF.

Concerning this clone: The read comes to an end 3 residues before the CDR3 does, leaving the germline J gene to fill in the end. The chain has TRBV6-1 and TRBJ2-7; a weak D match, TRBD1 (6 bases). This CDR3 comprises 14 residues. Germline CDR1 MNHNS, CDR2 SASEGT. V lost 1 base and J 3 bases, leaving 10 bases between the germline ends. The CDR3 region is CASSEGGRGYEQYF. The CDR3 DNA, read in part, is TGTGCCAGCAGTGAAGGGGGCAGGGGCTACGAG.

With respect to this clone: The observed sequence ends 3 residues before the CDR3 terminus, with the missing tail filled in from the germline J gene. The chain combines TRBV2 with TRBJ1-5; D may be TRBD1 (5 bases). Germline loops: CDR1 SNHLY, CDR2 FYNNEI. V was cut by 3 bases and J by 5 bases, with 20 bases left in between. CDR3 size: 17 residues. The CDR3 DNA, read in part, is TGTGCCAGCAGTGATCCAAAAGGGGCACAATTCGATCAGCCC. Translation: CASSDPKGAQFDQP. In full, the CDR3 is CASSDPKGAQFDQPQHF.

Notes on this clone: The CDR3 end is not reached by the read, which stops 3 residues before it; the germline J gene fills it in. The chain joins TRBV5-1 to TRBJ1-2, with D possibly matching TRBD1 (5 bases). Per germline, CDR1 SGHRS and CDR2 YFSETQ. V lost 4 bases, J lost 2 bases, and 9 bases lay in between. CDR3 size: 13 residues. CDR3 loop: CASSLTENYGYTF. The part of the CDR3 DNA that was read is TGCGCCAGCAGCCTGACAGAGAACTATGGC. Combining the CDR3 with reference TRBV5-1 and TRBJ1-2 gives the whole variable domain KAGVTQTPRYLIKTRGQQVTLSCSPISGHRSVSWYQQTPGQGLQFLFEYFSETQRNKGNFPGRFSGRQFSNSRSEMNVSTLELGDSALYLCASSLTENYGYTFGSGTRLTVV.

A word on this clone: The read comes to an end 3 residues before the CDR3 does, leaving the germline J gene to fill in the end. This sequence joins TRBV20-1 and TRBJ2-3; TRBD2 matches 7 bases. CDR3 size: 14 residues. From germline, CDR1 is DFQATT and CDR2 SNEGSKA (reference sequence). Trimming at V came to 1 base and at J to 0 bases, leaving 1 base not matched to a gene. CDR3 sequence reads: CSARGRGSTDTQYF. The DNA read from the CDR3 is TGCAGTGCTAGAGGGCGGGGGAGCACAGATACG.

As to this clone: Coverage ceases 3 residues before the CDR3 finishes, and the germline J gene fills in the end. This sequence joins TRBV7-8 and TRBJ1-2; 7 bases agree with TRBD1. Germline V gene sequence: CDR1 SGHVS, CDR2 FQNEAQ. This CDR3 region has 14 residues. The CDR3 DNA, read in part, is TGTGCCAGCAGCTCAGGAGGGGGCGGGTGGGGC. Translated, it gives CASSSGGGGWG. The full CDR3 sequence reads CASSSGGGGWGYTF.

To note about this clone: The read terminates 3 residues before the CDR3 end, so the remaining end is supplied by the germline J gene. The V gene is TRBV7-9, the J gene TRBJ2-1, with D perhaps matching TRBD1 (5 bases). Looked up from germline, CDR1 is SEHNR and CDR2 is FQNEAQ (reference sequence). The CDR3 length is 14 residues. The V end was cut by 1 base, the J end by 7 bases, with 11 bases between. Incomplete CDR3 DNA: TGTGCCAGCAGCTTAGGGGTCAGGGTGAATGAG. Translating gives CASSLGVRVNE. The CDR3 as a whole reads CASSLGVRVNEQFF.

Comments on this clone: From the germline J gene comes the end of the CDR3, since the read stops 3 residues before it. V gene TRBV7-9 combines with J gene TRBJ2-7, with D unresolved. The germline gives CDR1 SEHNR, CDR2 FQNEAQ (reference sequence). CDR3 length: 12 residues. V was cut by 3 bases and J by 3 bases, with 6 bases left in between. Partial CDR3 DNA: TGTGCCAGCAGCTTCGAAGGCTACGAG. Amino acids: CASSFEGYE. The whole CDR3 sequence is CASSFEGYEQYF. Complete variable domain (other parts from reference TRBV7-9 and TRBJ2-7): DTGVSQNPRHKITKRGQNVTFRCDPISEHNRLYWYRQTLGQGPEFLTYFQNEAQLEKSRLLSDRFSAERPKGSFSTLEIQRTEQGDSAMYLCASSFEGYEQYFGPGTRLTVT.